These T cell receptor beta chains were read from a single sample in a study of cytomegalovirus exposure and HLA in healthy donors. The data were produced by immunoSEQ multiplex PCR, yet TCRdb's version contains in-frame clones alone and is incomplete. Found here are 120,000 to 150,000 clones, around 85% of them singletons; the top ten hold 2.9%. The sequencing sample was made of PBMCs. The receptors come from a woman aged 25 to 39 in good health and CMV-seronegative. Each CDR3 is given with its conserved first and last residue. A D gene is named only where the DNA matches it firmly. The listing skips clone size in some rows; elsewhere it reads once, few, many or a size class.

V: TRBV4-1; D: -; J: TRBJ1-1; size: few; CDR3: CASSHGHSEAFF; DNA: TGCGCCAGCAGCCACGGACACTCTGAAGCTTTCTTT
V: TRBV7-3; D: -; J: TRBJ2-6; size: -; CDR3: CASSLLGRTVSGANVLTF; DNA: TGTGCCAGCAGCTTATTAGGCCGGACAGTCTCTGGGGCCAACGTCCTGACTTTC
V: TRBV4-2; D: TRBD2; J: TRBJ2-3; size: few; CDR3: CASSQDAGGRALVGDTQYF; DNA: TGTGCCAGCAGCCAAGATGCTGGCGGGAGGGCCCTCGTGGGAGATACGCAGTATTTT
V: TRBV10-1; D: TRBD1; J: TRBJ2-3; size: -; CDR3: CASSERNRGRADTQYF; DNA: TGCGCCAGCAGTGAGCGAAACAGGGGAAGAGCAGATACGCAGTATTTT
V: TRBV6-5; D: -; J: TRBJ1-2; size: -; CDR3: CASTGDRYGYTF; DNA: TGTGCCAGCACCGGAGACAGATATGGCTACACCTTC
V: TRBV6-6; D: -; J: TRBJ1-4; size: -; CDR3: CASRTGTIVEKLFF; DNA: TGTGCCAGCAGAACAGGGACTATAGTTGAAAAACTGTTTTTT
V: TRBV30; D: -; J: TRBJ1-2; size: -; CDR3: CAWSLHGFYGYTF; DNA: TGTGCCTGGAGTCTGCACGGGTTCTATGGCTACACCTTC
V: TRBV27; D: TRBD1; J: TRBJ1-5; size: few; CDR3: CASSPGTAPQPQHF; DNA: TGTGCCAGCAGTCCCGGGACAGCCCCTCAGCCCCAGCATTTT
V: TRBV7-9; D: -; J: TRBJ2-7; size: -; CDR3: CASSSSGVQEQYF; DNA: TGTGCCAGCAGCTCCTCAGGGGTCCAAGAGCAGTACTTC
V: TRBV13; D: -; J: TRBJ1-1; size: -; CDR3: CASSLELDTEAFF; DNA: TGTGCCAGCAGCTTAGAACTGGACACTGAAGCTTTCTTT
V: TRBV27; D: TRBD1; J: TRBJ2-7; size: -; CDR3: CASSLSRDSSYEQYF; DNA: TGTGCCAGCAGTTTATCCCGGGACAGCTCCTACGAGCAGTACTTC
V: TRBV15; D: TRBD1; J: TRBJ2-6; size: -; CDR3: CATSWGQGTGANVLTF; DNA: TGTGCCACCAGCTGGGGACAGGGGACTGGGGCCAACGTCCTGACTTTC
V: TRBV6-6; D: TRBD2; J: TRBJ2-7; size: -; CDR3: CASRAGGANEQYF; DNA: TGTGCCAGCCGGGCGGGGGGTGCAAACGAGCAGTACTTC
V: TRBV2; D: TRBD1; J: TRBJ1-2; size: -; CDR3: CASSPSAAGTGIGGYTF; DNA: TGTGCCAGCTCCCCCTCCGCCGCCGGGACAGGGATCGGCGGCTACACCTTC
V: TRBV7-2; D: -; J: TRBJ2-7; size: -; CDR3: CASSLAGVRHDEQYF; DNA: TGTGCCAGCAGCTTGGCGGGCGTGAGGCACGACGAGCAGTACTTC
V: TRBV30; D: -; J: TRBJ1-2; size: -; CDR3: CAWSRGYGYTF; DNA: TGTGCCTGGAGTCGAGGCTATGGCTACACCTTC
V: TRBV18; D: -; J: TRBJ1-3; size: -; CDR3: CASSPGQPDSGNTIYF; DNA: TGTGCCAGCTCACCTGGACAGCCGGATTCTGGAAACACCATATATTTT
V: TRBV11-2; D: TRBD1; J: TRBJ1-2; size: -; CDR3: CASSAQGWYGYTF; DNA: TGTGCCAGCAGCGCACAGGGGTGGTATGGCTACACCTTC
V: TRBV28; D: -; J: TRBJ2-6; size: -; CDR3: CASSLWGHSGANVLTF; DNA: TGTGCCAGCAGTTTATGGGGACACTCTGGGGCCAACGTCCTGACTTTC
V: TRBV2; D: -; J: TRBJ1-5; size: -; CDR3: CASRRKQGSAQHF; DNA: TGTGCCAGCAGGAGGAAACAGGGTTCTGCCCAGCATTTT
V: TRBV11-2; D: -; J: TRBJ2-3; size: few; CDR3: CASRRGGGLTDTQYF; DNA: TGTGCCAGCAGGAGGGGGGGAGGCCTCACAGATACGCAGTATTTT
V: TRBV25-1; D: TRBD2; J: TRBJ2-1; size: -; CDR3: CASSGGLAGGGSYNEQFF; DNA: TGTGCCAGCAGTGGGGGACTAGCGGGGGGTGGGTCCTACAATGAGCAGTTCTTC
V: TRBV6-1; D: TRBD1; J: TRBJ1-2; size: -; CDR3: CASRGQGAYYGYTF; DNA: TGTGCCAGCAGGGGACAGGGGGCCTACTATGGCTACACCTTC
V: TRBV7-9; D: -; J: TRBJ2-2; size: -; CDR3: CASSPDTRSGELFF; DNA: TGTGCCAGCAGCCCGGACACCCGGTCCGGGGAGCTGTTTTTT
V: TRBV7-4; D: -; J: TRBJ1-2; size: -; CDR3: CASSPKTPGLNRYGYTF; DNA: TGTGCCAGCAGCCCAAAGACCCCCGGACTGAATCGGTATGGCTACACCTTC
V: TRBV6-1; D: -; J: TRBJ2-3; size: -; CDR3: CASTPEPSTDTQYF; DNA: TGTGCCAGCACCCCGGAGCCCAGCACAGATACGCAGTATTTT
V: TRBV5-1; D: -; J: TRBJ1-4; size: -; CDR3: CASSLYGGAGEKLFF; DNA: TGCGCCAGCAGCTTGTATGGAGGAGCGGGTGAAAAACTGTTTTTT
V: TRBV5-4; D: -; J: TRBJ2-5; size: -; CDR3: CASSLGGFGETQYF; DNA: TGTGCCAGCAGCTTAGGCGGCTTTGGGGAGACCCAGTACTTC
V: TRBV9; D: -; J: TRBJ1-1; size: -; CDR3: CASSVGPDTEAFF; DNA: TGTGCCAGCAGCGTAGGTCCGGACACTGAAGCTTTCTTT
V: TRBV7-2; D: -; J: TRBJ1-2; size: -; CDR3: CASSPRGRAYGYTF; DNA: TGTGCCAGCAGCCCGCGGGGCAGGGCCTATGGCTACACCTTC
V: TRBV6-6; D: -; J: TRBJ1-1; size: -; CDR3: CATLEARFVTEAFF; DNA: TGTGCCACCCTTGAGGCAAGGTTTGTCACTGAAGCTTTCTTT
V: TRBV5-1; D: -; J: TRBJ1-2; size: -; CDR3: CASREIQGTYGYTF; DNA: TGCGCCAGCAGGGAGATACAGGGTACCTATGGCTACACCTTC
V: TRBV21-1; D: -; J: TRBJ2-3; size: -; CDR3: CASSAVAGASTDTQYF; DNA: TGTGCCAGCAGCGCAGTAGCGGGGGCTAGCACAGATACGCAGTATTTT
V: TRBV5-8; D: TRBD2; J: TRBJ2-3; size: -; CDR3: CASSWGGLWSTDTQYF; DNA: TGTGCCAGCAGCTGGGGGGGACTATGGAGCACAGATACGCAGTATTTT
V: TRBV28; D: -; J: TRBJ2-4; size: -; CDR3: CASSSAGEDPKNIQYF; DNA: TGTGCCAGCAGTTCTGCAGGGGAAGATCCCAAAAACATTCAGTACTTC
V: TRBV11-3; D: -; J: TRBJ1-1; size: -; CDR3: CASSSGPIGGGPGMNTEAFF; DNA: TGTGCCAGCAGTTCCGGACCAATAGGGGGGGGGCCGGGGATGAACACTGAAGCTTTCTTT
V: TRBV4-2; D: -; J: TRBJ2-2; size: -; CDR3: CASSQEGLVGELFF; DNA: TGTGCCAGCAGCCAAGAAGGGCTTGTCGGGGAACTGTTTTTT
V: TRBV5-1; D: -; J: TRBJ1-1; size: -; CDR3: CASSGTGMNTEAFF; DNA: TGCGCCAGCAGCGGAACAGGGATGAACACTGAAGCTTTCTTT
V: TRBV4-3; D: TRBD1; J: TRBJ2-3; size: -; CDR3: CASSQEWHRGPFPLSTDTQYF; DNA: TGCGCCAGCAGCCAAGAATGGCACAGGGGGCCTTTCCCCTTGAGCACAGATACGCAGTATTTT
V: TRBV14; D: -; J: TRBJ1-3; size: once; CDR3: CASSPTGGGNTIYF; DNA: TGTGCCAGCAGCCCAACGGGGGGCGGAAACACCATATATTTT
V: TRBV6-1; D: TRBD1; J: TRBJ2-7; size: once; CDR3: CASSDGTGRNEQYF; DNA: TGTGCCAGCAGCGACGGGACAGGGAGGAACGAGCAGTACTTC
V: TRBV18; D: -; J: TRBJ1-1; size: -; CDR3: CASSLQVLGAVNTEAFF; DNA: TGTGCCAGCTCACTACAGGTCCTGGGGGCCGTGAACACTGAAGCTTTCTTT
V: TRBV4-2; D: TRBD2; J: TRBJ2-7; size: -; CDR3: CASSQEPSGSSYEQYF; DNA: TGTGCCAGCAGCCAAGAACCGAGCGGGAGCTCCTACGAGCAGTACTTC
V: TRBV9; D: TRBD1; J: TRBJ1-3; size: once; CDR3: CASSQTQGAFSGNTIYF; DNA: TGTGCCAGCAGTCAAACACAGGGGGCCTTCTCTGGAAACACCATATATTTT
V: TRBV18; D: -; J: TRBJ1-2; size: -; CDR3: CASSPSFYGYTF; DNA: TGTGCCAGCTCACCATCATTTTATGGCTACACCTTC
V: TRBV2; D: -; J: TRBJ1-2; size: few; CDR3: CASSERGIYGYTF; DNA: TGTGCCAGCAGTGAAAGGGGGATCTATGGCTACACCTTC
V: TRBV9; D: TRBD2; J: TRBJ2-7; size: -; CDR3: CASSDGLAGAYSYEQYF; DNA: TGTGCCAGCAGCGACGGACTAGCGGGAGCGTACTCCTACGAGCAGTACTTC
V: TRBV27; D: TRBD2; J: TRBJ2-2; size: -; CDR3: CASSLLGLAGGTGELFF; DNA: TGTGCCAGCAGTTTACTGGGACTAGCGGGAGGCACCGGGGAGCTGTTTTTT
V: TRBV5-4; D: -; J: TRBJ1-2; size: -; CDR3: CASSLDQANYGYTF; DNA: TGTGCCAGCAGCTTGGACCAGGCTAACTATGGCTACACCTTC
V: TRBV13; D: -; J: TRBJ2-2; size: -; CDR3: CASSLGVPRSDGELFF; DNA: TGTGCCAGCAGCTTAGGCGTACCTAGATCGGACGGGGAGCTGTTTTTT
V: TRBV5-1; D: -; J: TRBJ1-1; size: few; CDR3: CASSSLGGTEAFF; DNA: TGCGCCAGCAGCTCCCTGGGAGGAACTGAAGCTTTCTTT
V: TRBV29-1; D: -; J: TRBJ1-2; size: -; CDR3: CSVDLQTPGVGYGYTF; DNA: TGCAGCGTTGACCTTCAAACTCCGGGGGTGGGCTATGGCTACACCTTC
V: TRBV9; D: TRBD2; J: TRBJ2-1; size: -; CDR3: CASGPAGSGGAGEQFF; DNA: TGTGCCAGCGGCCCCGCGGGGAGCGGGGGGGCAGGTGAGCAGTTCTTC
V: TRBV6-5; D: TRBD1; J: TRBJ1-1; size: few; CDR3: CASSDRENTEAFF; DNA: TGTGCCAGCAGTGACAGGGAGAACACTGAAGCTTTCTTT
V: TRBV6-5; D: TRBD1; J: TRBJ1-1; size: -; CDR3: CASTSLGQGNTEAFF; DNA: TGTGCCAGCACCTCGCTCGGACAGGGAAACACTGAAGCTTTCTTT
V: TRBV7-8; D: TRBD1; J: TRBJ1-4; size: once; CDR3: CASSAGTGSEKLFF; DNA: TGTGCCAGCAGCGCCGGGACAGGAAGTGAAAAACTGTTTTTT
V: TRBV6-1; D: -; J: TRBJ2-1; size: few; CDR3: CASSEGGFVRRGGSYNEQFF; DNA: TGTGCCAGCAGTGAAGGGGGGTTTGTAAGGAGGGGGGGTTCCTACAATGAGCAGTTCTTC
V: TRBV7-9; D: TRBD2; J: TRBJ2-5; size: -; CDR3: CSSSLSGRQETQYF; DNA: TGTTCCAGCAGCCTTAGCGGGCGGCAAGAGACCCAGTACTTC